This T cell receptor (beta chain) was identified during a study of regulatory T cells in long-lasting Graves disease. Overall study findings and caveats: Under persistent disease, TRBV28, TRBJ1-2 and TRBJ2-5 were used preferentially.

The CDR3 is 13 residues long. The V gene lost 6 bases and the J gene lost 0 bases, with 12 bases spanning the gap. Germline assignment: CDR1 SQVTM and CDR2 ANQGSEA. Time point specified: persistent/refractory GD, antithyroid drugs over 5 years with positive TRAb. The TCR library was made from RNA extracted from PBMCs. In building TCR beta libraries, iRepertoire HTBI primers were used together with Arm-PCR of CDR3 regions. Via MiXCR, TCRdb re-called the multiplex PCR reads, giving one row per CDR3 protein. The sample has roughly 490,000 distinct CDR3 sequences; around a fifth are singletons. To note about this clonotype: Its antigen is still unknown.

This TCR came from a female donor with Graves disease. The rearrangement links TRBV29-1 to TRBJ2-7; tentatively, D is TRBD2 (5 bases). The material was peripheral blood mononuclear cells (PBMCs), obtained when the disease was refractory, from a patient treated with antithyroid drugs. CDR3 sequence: CSVRTGASYEQYF. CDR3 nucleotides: TGCAGCGTCAGGACTGGCGCCTCCTACGAGCAGTACTTC.